Following are 3 T cell receptor beta chains from one sample sequenced in a study of T cells in Graves' hyperthyroidism and ophthalmopathy. Amplified TCR beta CDR3 regions came from RNA transcripts. The TCR CDR3 was amplified in a first-round RT-PCR using the HTBI primer set. TCRdb used MiXCR to reprocess the multiplex PCR reads, holding one entry per CDR3 protein. Here the sample spans a few hundred thousand distinct CDR3 sequences, approximately 16% being singletons. The sample consisted of blood. Every receptor here comes from a woman aged 55-75 years with Graves' ophthalmopathy.

The V call is TRBV5-1, the J call TRBJ2-4; D may correspond to TRBD1 or TRBD2 (6 bases each). This CDR3 has 16 residues. Trimming removed 2 bases at V and 3 bases at J, with 15 bases between. Germline V CDR1 and CDR2: SGHRS, YFSETQ. In DNA form, the CDR3 reads TGCGCCAGCAGCTTCCGGGACGGAGGGGGCAAAAACATTCAGTACTTC. This encodes CASSFRDGGGKNIQYF.

This clonotype was picked up many times. The chain couples TRBV15 to TRBJ2-5; a weak D match, TRBD2 (5 bases). This CDR3 is 13 amino acids long. V shed 1 base and J shed 6 bases, with 9 bases lying between them. CDR1 LNHNV and CDR2 YYDKDF come from the germline V gene (reference sequence). The CDR3 bases are TGTGCCACCAGCAGAGGAGAGGGAAAGACCCAGTACTTC. This translates into CATSRGEGKTQYF.

The sample holds many counts of this clonotype. V and J are TRBV28 and TRBJ1-2; the D gene is possibly TRBD1 (5 bases). This CDR3 region has 14 residues. V was pared by 7 bases and J by 7 bases, with 19 bases between. Germline values: CDR1 MDHEN, CDR2 SYDVKM. CDR3 amino acids: CASKTAGSDGGYTF. CDR3 coding DNA: TGTGCCAGCAAGACTGCAGGGTCGGATGGTGGCTACACCTTC.